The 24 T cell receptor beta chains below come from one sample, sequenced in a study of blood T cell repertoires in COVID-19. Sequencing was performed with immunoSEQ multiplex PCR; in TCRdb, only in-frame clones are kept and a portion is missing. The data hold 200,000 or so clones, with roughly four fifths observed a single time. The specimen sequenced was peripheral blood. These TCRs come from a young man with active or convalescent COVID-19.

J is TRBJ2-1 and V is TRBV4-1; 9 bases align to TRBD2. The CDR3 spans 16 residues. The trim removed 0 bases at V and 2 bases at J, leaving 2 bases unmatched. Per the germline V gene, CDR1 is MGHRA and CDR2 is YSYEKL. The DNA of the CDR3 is TGCGCCAGCAGCCAAGAGGCTAGCGGGGCCTACAATGAGCAGTTCTTC. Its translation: CASSQEASGAYNEQFF.

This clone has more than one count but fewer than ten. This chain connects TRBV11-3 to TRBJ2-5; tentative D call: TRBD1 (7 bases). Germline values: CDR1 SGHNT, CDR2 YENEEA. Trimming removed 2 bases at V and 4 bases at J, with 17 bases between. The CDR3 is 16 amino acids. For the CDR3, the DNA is TGTGCCAGCAGCTTAATCTCACCAGGGGGGAGAGAGACCCAGTACTTC. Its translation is CASSLISPGGRETQYF.

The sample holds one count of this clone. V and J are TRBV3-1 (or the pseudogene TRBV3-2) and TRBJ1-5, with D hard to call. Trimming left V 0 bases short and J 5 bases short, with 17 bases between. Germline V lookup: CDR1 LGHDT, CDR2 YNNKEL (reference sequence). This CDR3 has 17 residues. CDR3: CASSQDPSTGFYQPQHF. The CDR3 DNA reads TGTGCCAGCAGCCAAGATCCCTCGACGGGGTTTTATCAGCCCCAGCATTTT.

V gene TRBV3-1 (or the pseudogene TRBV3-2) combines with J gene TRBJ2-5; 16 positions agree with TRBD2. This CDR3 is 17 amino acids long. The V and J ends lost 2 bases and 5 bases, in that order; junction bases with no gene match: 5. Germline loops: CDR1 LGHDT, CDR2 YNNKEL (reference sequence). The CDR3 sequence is CASSQRGLAGGTETQYF. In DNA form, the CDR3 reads TGTGCCAGCAGCCAAAGGGGACTAGCGGGGGGGACGGAGACCCAGTACTTC.

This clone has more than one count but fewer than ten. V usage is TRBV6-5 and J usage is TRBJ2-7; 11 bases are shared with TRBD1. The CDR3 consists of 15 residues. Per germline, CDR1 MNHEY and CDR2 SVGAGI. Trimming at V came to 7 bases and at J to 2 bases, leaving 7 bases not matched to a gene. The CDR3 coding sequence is TGTGCCAGCACTCCGGGACAGGGGGTGACCTACGAGCAGTACTTC. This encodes CASTPGQGVTYEQYF.

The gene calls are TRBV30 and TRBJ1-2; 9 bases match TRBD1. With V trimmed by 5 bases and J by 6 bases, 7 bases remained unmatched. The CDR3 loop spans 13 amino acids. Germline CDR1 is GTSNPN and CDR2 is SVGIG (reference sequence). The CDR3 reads CAWGTGGENGYTF. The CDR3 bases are TGTGCCTGGGGTACAGGGGGCGAAAATGGCTACACCTTC.

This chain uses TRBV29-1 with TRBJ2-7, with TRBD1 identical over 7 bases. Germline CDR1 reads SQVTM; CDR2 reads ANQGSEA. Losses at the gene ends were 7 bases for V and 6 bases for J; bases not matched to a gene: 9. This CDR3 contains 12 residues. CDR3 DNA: TGCAGCGCCGGTGAGGGGGCGCGCGAGCAGTACTTC. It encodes CSAGEGAREQYF.

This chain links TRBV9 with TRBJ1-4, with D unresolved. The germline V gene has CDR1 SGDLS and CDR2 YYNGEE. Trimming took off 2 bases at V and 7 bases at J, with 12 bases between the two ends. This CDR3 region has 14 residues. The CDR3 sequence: CASSVLPGFEKLFF. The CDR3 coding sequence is TGTGCCAGCAGCGTGCTTCCGGGTTTTGAAAAACTGTTTTTT.

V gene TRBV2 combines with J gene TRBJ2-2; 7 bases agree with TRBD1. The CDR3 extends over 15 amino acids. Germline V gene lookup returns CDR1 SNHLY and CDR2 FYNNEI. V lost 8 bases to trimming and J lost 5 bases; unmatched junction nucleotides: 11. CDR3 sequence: CASVLTGMGTGELFF. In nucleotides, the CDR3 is TGTGCCAGCGTCTTGACAGGGATGGGTACCGGGGAGCTGTTTTTT. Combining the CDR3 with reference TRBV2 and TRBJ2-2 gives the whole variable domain EPEVTQTPSHQVTQMGQEVILRCVPISNHLYFYWYRQILGQKVEFLVSFYNNEISEKSEIFDDQFSVERPDGSNFTLKIRSTKLEDSAMYFCASVLTGMGTGELFFGEGSRLTVL.

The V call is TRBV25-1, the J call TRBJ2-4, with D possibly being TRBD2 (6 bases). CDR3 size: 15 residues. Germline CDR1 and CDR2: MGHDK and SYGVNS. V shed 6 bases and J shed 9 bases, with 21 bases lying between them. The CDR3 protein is CASSAFGGLGGIQYF. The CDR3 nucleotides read TGTGCCAGCAGCGCCTTCGGGGGACTTGGCGGCATTCAGTACTTC.

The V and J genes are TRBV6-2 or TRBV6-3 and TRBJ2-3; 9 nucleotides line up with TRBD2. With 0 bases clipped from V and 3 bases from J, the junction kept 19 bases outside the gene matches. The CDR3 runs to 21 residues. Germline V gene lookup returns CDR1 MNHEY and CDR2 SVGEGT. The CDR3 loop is CASSYSSGGRGSGKWTDTQYF. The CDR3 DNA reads TGTGCCAGCAGTTACTCGAGCGGGGGGCGCGGGAGCGGCAAGTGGACAGATACGCAGTATTTT.

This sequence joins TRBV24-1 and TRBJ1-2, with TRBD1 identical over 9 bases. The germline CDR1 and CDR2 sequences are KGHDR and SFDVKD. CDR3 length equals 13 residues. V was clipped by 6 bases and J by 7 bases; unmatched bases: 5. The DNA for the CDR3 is TGTGCCACCAGTCGGGACAGGGTTGTTGGCTACACCTTC. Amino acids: CATSRDRVVGYTF.

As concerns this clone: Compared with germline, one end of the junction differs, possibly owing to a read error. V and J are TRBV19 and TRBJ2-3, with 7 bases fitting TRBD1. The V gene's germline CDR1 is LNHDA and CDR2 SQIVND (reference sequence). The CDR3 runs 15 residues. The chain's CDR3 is CATSPGQLGFDTQYF. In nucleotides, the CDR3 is TGTGCCACTAGTCCGGGACAGCTTGGATTTGATACGCAGTATTTT.

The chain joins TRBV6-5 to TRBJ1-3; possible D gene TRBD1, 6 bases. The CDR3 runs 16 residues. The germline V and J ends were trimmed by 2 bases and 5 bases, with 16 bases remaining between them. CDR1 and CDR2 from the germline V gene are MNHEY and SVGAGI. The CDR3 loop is CASSYDSQGFRNTIYF. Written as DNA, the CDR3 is TGTGCCAGCAGTTACGACTCACAGGGATTCCGAAACACCATATATTTT.

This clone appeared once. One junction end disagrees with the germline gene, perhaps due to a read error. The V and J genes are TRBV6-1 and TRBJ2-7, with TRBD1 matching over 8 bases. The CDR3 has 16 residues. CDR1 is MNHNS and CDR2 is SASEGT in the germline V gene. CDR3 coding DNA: TGTGCCAGCAGTAAAGCCGGGACAGGCGGCTCCTACGAGCAGTACTTC. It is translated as CASSKAGTGGSYEQYF.

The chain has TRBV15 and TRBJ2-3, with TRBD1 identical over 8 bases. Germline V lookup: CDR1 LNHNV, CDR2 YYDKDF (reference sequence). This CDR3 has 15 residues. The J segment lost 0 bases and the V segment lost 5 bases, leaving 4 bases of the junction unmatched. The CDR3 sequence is CATSSRTGSTDTQYF. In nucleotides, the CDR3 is TGTGCCACCAGCTCCCGGACAGGGAGCACAGATACGCAGTATTTT.

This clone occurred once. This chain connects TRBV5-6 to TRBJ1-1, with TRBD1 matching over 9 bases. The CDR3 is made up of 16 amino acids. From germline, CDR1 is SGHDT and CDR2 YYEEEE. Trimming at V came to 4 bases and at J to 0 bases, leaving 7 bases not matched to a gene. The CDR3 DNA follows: TGTGCCAGCAGCCCAAGACAGGGGGGAATGAACACTGAAGCTTTCTTT. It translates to CASSPRQGGMNTEAFF. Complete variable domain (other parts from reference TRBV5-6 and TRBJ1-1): DAGVTQSPTHLIKTRGQQVTLRCSPKSGHDTVSWYQQALGQGPQFIFQYYEEEERQRGNFPDRFSGHQFPNYSSELNVNALLLGDSALYLCASSPRQGGMNTEAFFGQGTRLTVV.

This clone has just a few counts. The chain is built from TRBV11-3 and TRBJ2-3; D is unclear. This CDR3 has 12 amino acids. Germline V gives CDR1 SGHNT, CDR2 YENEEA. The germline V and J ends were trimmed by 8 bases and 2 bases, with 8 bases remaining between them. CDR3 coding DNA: TGTGCCAGCGGAACTATCACAGATACGCAGTATTTT. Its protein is CASGTITDTQYF.

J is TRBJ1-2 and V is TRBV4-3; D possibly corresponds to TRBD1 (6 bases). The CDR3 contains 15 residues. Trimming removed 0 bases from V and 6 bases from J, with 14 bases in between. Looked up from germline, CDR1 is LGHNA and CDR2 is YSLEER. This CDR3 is CASSQDSGGRNGYTF. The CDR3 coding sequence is TGCGCCAGCAGCCAAGACTCCGGGGGGCGAAATGGCTACACCTTC.

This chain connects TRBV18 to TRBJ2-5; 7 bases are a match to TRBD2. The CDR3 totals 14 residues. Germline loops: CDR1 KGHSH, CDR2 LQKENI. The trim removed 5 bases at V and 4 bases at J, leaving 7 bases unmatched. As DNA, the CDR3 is TGTGCCAGCTCATCCGGGACTATCGGAGAGACCCAGTACTTC. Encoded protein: CASSSGTIGETQYF.

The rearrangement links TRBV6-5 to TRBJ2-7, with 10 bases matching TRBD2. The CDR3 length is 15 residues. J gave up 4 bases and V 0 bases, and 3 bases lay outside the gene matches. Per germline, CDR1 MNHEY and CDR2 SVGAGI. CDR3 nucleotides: TGTGCCAGCAGTTACTCGAGAGCGGGAGGGTACGAGCAGTACTTC. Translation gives CASSYSRAGGYEQYF.

In DNA form, the CDR3 reads TGTGCCAGCAGACTAGACGGATCCTATGGCTACACCTTC. It encodes CASRLDGSYGYTF. The V gene is TRBV28, the J gene TRBJ1-2; D is unclear. Trimming took 6 bases from V and 4 from J, leaving 12 bases between them. This CDR3 comprises 13 residues. Germline CDR1 MDHEN, CDR2 SYDVKM.

CDR3 region: CASSYSPGPGRNQPQHF. For the CDR3, the DNA is TGTGCCAGCAGTTACTCCCCTGGACCTGGGAGGAATCAGCCCCAGCATTTT. This rearrangement joins TRBV6-2 or TRBV6-3 to TRBJ1-5; no firm D call. The CDR3 spans 17 residues. CDR1 is MNHEY, CDR2 SVGEGT, per germline. Trimming took 0 bases from V and 4 from J, leaving 16 bases between them.

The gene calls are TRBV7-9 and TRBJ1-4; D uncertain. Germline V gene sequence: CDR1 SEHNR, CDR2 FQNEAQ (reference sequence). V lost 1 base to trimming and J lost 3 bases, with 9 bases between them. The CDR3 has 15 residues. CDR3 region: CASSLGRVPNEKLFF. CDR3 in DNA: TGTGCCAGCAGCTTAGGTCGGGTACCTAATGAAAAACTGTTTTTT.